This TCR beta chain was obtained from a study of blood T cell repertoires in COVID-19. Repertoires were generated with immunoSEQ multiplex PCR, while TCRdb's copy carries only in-frame clones and drops some. Of fewer than 150,000 clones detected, 84% appear once; the ten largest clones hold about 7%. The CDR3 consists of 16 residues. Germline CDR1 reads LNHDA; CDR2 reads SQIVND (reference sequence). The V and J ends lost 7 bases and 5 bases, in that order; junction bases with no gene match: 10. Input material: peripheral blood. The chain combines TRBV19 with TRBJ2-2; 10 nucleotides match TRBD1. The receptor's source is a human donor in a cohort sampled during active COVID-19. This chain's CDR3 is CASTSPGQGKTGELFF. For the CDR3, the DNA is TGTGCCAGTACCTCTCCGGGACAGGGGAAGACCGGGGAGCTGTTTTTT.